This T cell receptor beta chain came from a study of PD-1 blockade in classical Hodgkin lymphoma (TCRdb year 2020). Regarding the complete study: Nivolumab dosing was 3 mg/kg intravenously every 2 weeks, continuing until either disease progression or unacceptable toxicity. A peripheral blood immune signature of response to PD-1 blockade in classical Hodgkin lymphoma was defined using TCR beta sequencing and CyTOF.

CDR1 and CDR2 (LNHDA, SQIVND) derive from the germline V gene (reference sequence). V was cut back by 5 bases and J by 1 base, leaving a gap of 6 bases between them. The CDR3 sequence holds 12 residues, the cysteine and phenylalanine included. Just CDR3 DNA is preserved here, 36 bases in frame from base 1. The intended sense of this specimen's time point label: cycle 2 day 1 (C2D1) of nivolumab. All trial patients had relapsed after autologous stem cell transplantation, with cohorts A, B and C differing in prior brentuximab vedotin exposure. The trial cohort included 50 to 60 patients with relapsed/refractory classical Hodgkin lymphoma, and each patient had a best overall response of complete response, partial response or progressive disease. Trial patients were treated with single-agent nivolumab in the multi-cohort phase II CheckMate 205 trial. An independent review committee assessed best overall response by applying the 2007 International Working Group response criteria. Trial PBMCs were obtained immediately prior to nivolumab initiation (C1D1) and on therapy at cycle 2 day 1 and cycle 4 day 1. Peripheral blood was collected in 8 mL Vacutainer Cell Preparation Tubes, from which PBMCs were isolated by centrifugation and then cryopreserved.

Genomic DNA was isolated using the Qiagen DNeasy kit from unsorted PBMCs as well as from negatively selected CD4+ and CD8+ fractions. Amplification of TCR beta CDR3 regions was done by immunoSEQ multiplex PCR with primers that anneal to V and J segments. A synthetic immune receptor repertoire was used to minimize amplification bias, and any residual bias was removed computationally once sequencing was done. Per the original workflow: Repertoire diversity was quantified as the Shannon entropy index using custom Python scripts. Unsorted, CD4+ and CD8+ repertoires were analyzed separately, except in combined analyses where CD4+ and CD8+ sequences were merged in silico. A clone counted as expanded when the clone's frequency after treatment rose at least 2-fold relative to C1D1, and clones undetected at baseline were given a pseudocount of 0.5. Clones with 0 or 1 copy at C1D1 were classified as singleton clones, and clones with 2 or more copies were classified as non-singleton clones. By matching protein sequences in sorted samples from the same patient, clones expanded in unsorted samples were annotated as CD4+, CD8+ or unknown. Diversity changes from C1D1 to C4D1 were tested in paired samples using Wilcoxon tests. TCRdb re-hosts the immuneACCESS table, in-frame sequences only. Its copies lack some clones; in the studies checked, an unresolved V gene accounts for under half of them, and the cause for the rest is not known. The V and J calls and the clone size are those of that table, but D and trimming were determined from the DNA. The table for this sample lists about 30,000 clones; 71% of them were counted only once. The ten largest clones take up 3% to 4% of the sample.

Results and caveats for the whole study, not just this receptor: Trial patients with a complete response had baseline diversity similar to that of newly diagnosed patients, while partial responders and progressors had significantly lower diversity. Diversity was lower in patients who began nivolumab less than 1 year after ASCT, so these patients were left out of later analyses to avoid confounding by immune reconstitution. CD4+ but not CD8+ TCR diversity rose significantly by C4D1 (p=0.0027 vs p=0.16), most apparent in complete responders (p=0.02). The study covered only a single clinical trial cohort, and the causes of the repertoire differences, possibly disease activity or prior therapy, were still not defined. Baseline TCR diversity was reported to be lower in newly diagnosed patients than in healthy donors and to be lower still in relapsed/refractory patients.

Comments on this clone: What antigen it recognizes has not been identified. Within one base of it there is no much larger clone, and no base qualities were kept.

The clonotype was recovered from a human donor with classical Hodgkin lymphoma. This sequence uses TRBV19 and TRBJ2-7, with an unclear D gene assignment. Sequenced here: peripheral blood mononuclear cells (PBMCs), sampled before the second cycle of nivolumab. The CDR3 has the sequence CASSAGSYEQYF. The nucleotide sequence is TGTGCCAGTAGTGCAGGATCCTACGAGCAGTACTTC.